This T cell receptor beta chain is from a study of CD8+CD57+ T cells in acquired aplastic anemia. Looking at the study overall: Sorting CD4+ and CD8+ cells gave DNA averaging about 3.2 ug. CD4+ cell libraries from healthy donors averaged approximately 10 million reads.

This clonotype has only a few counts. Its matching antigen is unknown. The template for TCR beta VDJ and CDR3 sequence profiling was genomic DNA. TCRdb passed the reads through MiXCR, listing each CDR3 protein once. The sample contains a few hundred thousand distinct CDR3 sequences, just under 70% of which appear only once. The CDR3 contains 17 residues. CDR1 and CDR2 from the germline V gene are MNHEY and SVGEGT. V shed 5 bases and J 2 bases; nucleotides not matched to a gene: 12. General study results and limits: Common to patients and controls were twenty-nine CD8+ CDR3 sequences.

The V call is TRBV6-2 or TRBV6-3, the J call TRBJ1-5, with 7 positions matching TRBD1. The sequencing sample was made of sorted CD4+, CD8+, or CD8+CD57+ T cells (not recorded which) from PBMCs. The sequence was obtained from a human donor in good health, serving as a control. CDR3 coding DNA: TGTGCCAGCAGTAGTGCCCAGGGGGGACGGGGCAATCAGCCCCAGCATTTT. The encoded protein is CASSSAQGGRGNQPQHF.